This T cell receptor (beta chain) was recovered during a study of blood T cell repertoires in COVID-19. About the research overall: Spain, Italy and the United States supplied samples that represented acute and convalescent COVID-19. Sample material is recorded as cDNA or gDNA derived from T cells, B-cell-depleted T cells, or PBMCs.

The authors' processing: For nucleated cells, counts were estimated from reference gene primer amplification. Measured with immunoSEQ multiplex PCR; TCRdb has only the in-frame clones, and not every one. That table gives V, J and clone size, and the DNA gave D and trimming. Of tens of thousands of clones listed, 65% to 85% are singletons. The sample taken for sequencing was peripheral blood. This clonotype was obtained from a man at least 80 years old with active or convalescent COVID-19.

The CDR3 region has the DNA TGTGCCAGCAGTTTCGGGGATACGCAGTATTTT. Its translation: CASSFGDTQYF. This chain joins TRBV12-3 or TRBV12-4 and TRBJ2-3; D remains ambiguous. V was cut by 3 bases and J by 6 bases, with 4 bases left in between. The CDR3 loop spans 11 amino acids.